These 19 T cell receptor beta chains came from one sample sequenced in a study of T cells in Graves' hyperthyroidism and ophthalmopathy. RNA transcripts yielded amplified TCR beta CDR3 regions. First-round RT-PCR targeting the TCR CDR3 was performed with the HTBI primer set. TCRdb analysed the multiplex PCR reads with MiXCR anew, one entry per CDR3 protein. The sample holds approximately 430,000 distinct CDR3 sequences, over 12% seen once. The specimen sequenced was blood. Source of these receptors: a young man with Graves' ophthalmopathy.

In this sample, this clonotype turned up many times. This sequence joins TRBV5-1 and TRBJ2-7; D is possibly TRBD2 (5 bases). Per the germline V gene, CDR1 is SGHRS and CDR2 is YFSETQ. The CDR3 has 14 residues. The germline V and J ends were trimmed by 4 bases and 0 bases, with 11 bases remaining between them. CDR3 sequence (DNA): TGCGCCAGCAGCGGAGCGGCCGCCTCCTACGAGCAGTACTTC. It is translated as CASSGAAASYEQYF.

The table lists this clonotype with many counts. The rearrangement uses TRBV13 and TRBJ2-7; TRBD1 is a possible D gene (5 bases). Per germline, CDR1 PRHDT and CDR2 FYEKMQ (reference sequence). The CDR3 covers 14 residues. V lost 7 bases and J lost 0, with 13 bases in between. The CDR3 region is CASNPQGSSYEQYF. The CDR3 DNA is TGTGCCAGCAACCCCCAGGGCAGCTCCTACGAGCAGTACTTC.

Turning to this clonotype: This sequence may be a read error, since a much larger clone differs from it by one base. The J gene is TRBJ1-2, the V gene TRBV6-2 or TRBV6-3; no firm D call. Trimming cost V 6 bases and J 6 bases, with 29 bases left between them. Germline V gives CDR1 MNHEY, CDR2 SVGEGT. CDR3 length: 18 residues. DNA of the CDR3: TGTGCCAGCAGCAACCGAATAAGGAAGGTCAGCACGCGAAATGGCTACACCTTC. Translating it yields CASSNRIRKVSTRNGYTF.

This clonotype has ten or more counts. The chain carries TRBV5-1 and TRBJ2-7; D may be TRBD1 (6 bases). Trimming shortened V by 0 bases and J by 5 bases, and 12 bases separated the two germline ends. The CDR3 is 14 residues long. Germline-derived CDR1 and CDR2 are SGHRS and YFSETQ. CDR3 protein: CASSLAGTFHEQYF. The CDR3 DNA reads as TGCGCCAGCAGCTTGGCTGGGACATTCCACGAGCAGTACTTC.

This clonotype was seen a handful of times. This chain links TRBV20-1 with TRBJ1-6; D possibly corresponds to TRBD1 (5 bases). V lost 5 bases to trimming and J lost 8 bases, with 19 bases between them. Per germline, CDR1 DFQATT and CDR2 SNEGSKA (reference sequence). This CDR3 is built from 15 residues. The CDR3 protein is CSALIRAGIYSPLHF. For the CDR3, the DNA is TGCAGTGCTTTGATTAGGGCAGGGATTTATTCACCCCTCCACTTT.

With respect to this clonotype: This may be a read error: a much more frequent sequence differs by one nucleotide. CDR3 in amino acids: CASRDGGTSGRGEQSF. In DNA, the CDR3 is TGTGCCAGCCGGGACGGCGGGACTAGCGGGAGAGGTGAGCAGTCCTTC. The rearrangement links TRBV14 to TRBJ2-1; 14 nucleotides align to TRBD2. Germline V gene sequence: CDR1 SGHDN, CDR2 FVKESK. The CDR3 is made up of 16 amino acids.

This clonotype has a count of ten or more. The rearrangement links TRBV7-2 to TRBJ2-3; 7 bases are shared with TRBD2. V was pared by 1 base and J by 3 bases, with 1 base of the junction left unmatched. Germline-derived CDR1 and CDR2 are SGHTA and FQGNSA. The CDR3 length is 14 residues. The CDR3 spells CASSLDGGTDTQYF. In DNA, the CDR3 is TGTGCCAGCAGCTTAGACGGGGGGACAGATACGCAGTATTTT.

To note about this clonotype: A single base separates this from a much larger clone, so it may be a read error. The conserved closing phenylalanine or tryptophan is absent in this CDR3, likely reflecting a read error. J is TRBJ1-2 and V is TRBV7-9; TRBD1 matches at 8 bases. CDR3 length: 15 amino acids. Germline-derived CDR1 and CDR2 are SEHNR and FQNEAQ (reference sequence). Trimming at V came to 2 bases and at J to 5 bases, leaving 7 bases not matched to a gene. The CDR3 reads CASSLTGTGLYGYTL. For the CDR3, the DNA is TGTGCCAGCAGCTTAACCGGGACAGGTTTATATGGCTACACCCTC.

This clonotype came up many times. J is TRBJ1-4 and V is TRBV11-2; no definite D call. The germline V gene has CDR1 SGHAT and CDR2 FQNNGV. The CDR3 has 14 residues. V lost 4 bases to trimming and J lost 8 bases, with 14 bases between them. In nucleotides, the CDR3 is TGTGCCAGCAGCTCCGATATGTCGGCGGAAAAACTGTTTTTT. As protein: CASSSDMSAEKLFF.

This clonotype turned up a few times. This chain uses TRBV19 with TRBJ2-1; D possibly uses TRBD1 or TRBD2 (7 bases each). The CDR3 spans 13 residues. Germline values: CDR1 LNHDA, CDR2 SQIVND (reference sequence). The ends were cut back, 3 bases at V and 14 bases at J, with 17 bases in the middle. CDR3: CASSIDRQGGEFF. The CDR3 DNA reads TGTGCCAGTAGTATCGACCGACAGGGAGGGGAGTTCTTC.

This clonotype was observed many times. This chain's CDR3 is CASSSRGTYEQYF. CDR3 DNA: TGTGCCAGCAGCTCCCGAGGAACCTACGAGCAGTACTTC. This chain connects TRBV11-1 to TRBJ2-7; D remains unclear. V was clipped by 4 bases and J by 2 bases, with 9 bases between them. Looked up from germline, CDR1 is SGHAT and CDR2 is FQDESV (reference sequence). The CDR3 is 13 residues long.

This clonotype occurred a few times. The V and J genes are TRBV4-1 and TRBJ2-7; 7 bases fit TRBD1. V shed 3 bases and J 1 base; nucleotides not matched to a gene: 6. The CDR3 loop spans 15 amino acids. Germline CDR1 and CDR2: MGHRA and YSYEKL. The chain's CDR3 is CASSQPQGSSYEQYF. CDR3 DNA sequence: TGCGCCAGCAGCCAGCCACAGGGGTCATCCTACGAGCAGTACTTC.

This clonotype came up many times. The CDR3 protein is CASSVEVTGGMKTQYF. The DNA of the CDR3 is TGTGCCAGCAGCGTAGAGGTGACAGGGGGCATGAAGACCCAGTACTTC. The J gene is TRBJ2-5, the V gene TRBV9, with TRBD1 matching over 10 bases. J gave up 6 bases and V 0 bases, and 8 bases lay outside the gene matches. The CDR3 runs to 16 residues. Germline CDR1 and CDR2: SGDLS and YYNGEE.

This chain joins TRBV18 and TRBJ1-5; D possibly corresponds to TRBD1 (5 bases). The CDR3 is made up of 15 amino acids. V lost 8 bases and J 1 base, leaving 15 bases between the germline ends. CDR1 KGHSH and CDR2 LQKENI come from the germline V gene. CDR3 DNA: TGTGCCAGCGGACCCCTGGGGGGGAGCAATCAGCCCCAGCATTTT. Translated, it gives CASGPLGGSNQPQHF.

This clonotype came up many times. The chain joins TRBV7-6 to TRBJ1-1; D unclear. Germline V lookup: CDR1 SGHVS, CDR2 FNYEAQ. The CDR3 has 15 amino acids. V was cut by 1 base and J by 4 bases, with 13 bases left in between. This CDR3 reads CASSLVAGWGTEAFF. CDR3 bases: TGTGCCAGCAGCTTAGTCGCGGGCTGGGGCACTGAAGCTTTCTTT.

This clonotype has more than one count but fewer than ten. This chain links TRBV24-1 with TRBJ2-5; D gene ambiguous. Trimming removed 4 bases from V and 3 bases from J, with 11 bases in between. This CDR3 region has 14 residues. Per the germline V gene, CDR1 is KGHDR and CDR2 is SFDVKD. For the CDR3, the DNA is TGTGCCACCAGTGAGAACACCGGTAAAGAGACCCAGTACTTC. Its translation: CATSENTGKETQYF.

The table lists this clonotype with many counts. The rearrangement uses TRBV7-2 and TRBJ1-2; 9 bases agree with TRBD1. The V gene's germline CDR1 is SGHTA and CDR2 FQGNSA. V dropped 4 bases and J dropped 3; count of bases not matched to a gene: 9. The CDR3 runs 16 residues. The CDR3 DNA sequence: TGTGCCAGCAGCTCCAGGGGACAGGGTATACACTATGGCTACACCTTC. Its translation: CASSSRGQGIHYGYTF.

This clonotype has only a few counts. In nucleotides, the CDR3 is TGCGCCAGCAGCTTGGTGGGGACAGGGAACGAGCAGTACTTC. Protein sequence: CASSLVGTGNEQYF. This sequence joins TRBV5-1 and TRBJ2-7; 9 bases agree with TRBD1. Germline assignment: CDR1 SGHRS and CDR2 YFSETQ. CDR3 length equals 14 residues. The J segment lost 5 bases and the V segment lost 0 bases, leaving 3 bases of the junction unmatched. Drawing the rest from reference TRBV5-1 and TRBJ2-7, the complete variable domain is KAGVTQTPRYLIKTRGQQVTLSCSPISGHRSVSWYQQTPGQGLQFLFEYFSETQRNKGNFPGRFSGRQFSNSRSEMNVSTLELGDSALYLCASSLVGTGNEQYFGPGTRLTVT.

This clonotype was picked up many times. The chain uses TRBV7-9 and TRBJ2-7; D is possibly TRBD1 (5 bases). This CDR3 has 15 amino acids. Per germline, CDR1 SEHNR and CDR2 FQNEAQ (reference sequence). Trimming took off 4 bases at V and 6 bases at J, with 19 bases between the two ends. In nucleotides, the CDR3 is TGTGCCAGCAGCTCCTACGACAGAACCCTGGGCGAGCAGTACTTC. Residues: CASSSYDRTLGEQYF.